The T cell receptor beta chain described here comes from a study of blood T cell repertoires in COVID-19. This CDR3 is built from 12 residues. Trimming took 0 bases from V and 5 from J, leaving 4 bases between them. Per the germline V gene, CDR1 is SGHRS and CDR2 is YFSETQ. The assay was immunoSEQ multiplex PCR, and TCRdb's table has in-frame clones only and misses some. The table lists about 270,000 clones, 86% of them singletons. Sequenced sample: peripheral blood. The rearrangement links TRBV5-1 to TRBJ2-3, with D unclear. The sequence was collected from a woman at least 80 years old with COVID-19, enrolled during active disease. The CDR3 spells CASSLEQDTQYF. Written as DNA, the CDR3 is TGCGCCAGCAGCTTGGAGCAAGATACGCAGTATTTT.